This T cell receptor (beta chain) is from a study of T cells in Graves' hyperthyroidism and ophthalmopathy. PBMCs were sourced from less than 13 ml fresh peripheral blood. The CDR3 is 15 residues long. Germline V gene data show CDR1 as SGHVS and CDR2 as FNYEAQ. The V and J ends lost 6 bases and 3 bases respectively, with 15 bases between them. General study findings and limits: A 13 V-J signature model discriminated ophthalmopathy versus stable hyperthyroidism. The model forecast ophthalmopathy, anticipating it by a median 6.5 months before onset.

Of note for this clonotype: What it binds is not known.

The TCR beta CDR3 regions underwent amplification using RNA transcripts as the source. First-round RT-PCR targeting the TCR CDR3 was performed with the HTBI primer set. One entry per CDR3 protein, called by TCRdb with MiXCR from the multiplex PCR reads. The sample consists of hundreds of thousands of distinct CDR3 sequences, about a sixth of them appearing once. The chain employs TRBV7-6 and TRBJ2-1; D is possibly TRBD2 (6 bases). The source material was blood. This TCR derives from a young woman with Graves' hyperthyroidism. The CDR3 DNA reads as TGTGCCAGCAGTCCGGGAGAGCCTAGCTACAATGAGCAGTTCTTC. It encodes CASSPGEPSYNEQFF. The full variable domain, in which reference TRBV7-6 and TRBJ2-1 provide the parts outside the CDR3, is GAGVSQSPRYKVTKRGQDVALRCDPISGHVSLYWYRQALGQGPEFLTYFNYEAQQDKSGLPNDRFSAERPEGSISTLTIQRTEQRDSAMYRCASSPGEPSYNEQFFGPGTRLTVL.